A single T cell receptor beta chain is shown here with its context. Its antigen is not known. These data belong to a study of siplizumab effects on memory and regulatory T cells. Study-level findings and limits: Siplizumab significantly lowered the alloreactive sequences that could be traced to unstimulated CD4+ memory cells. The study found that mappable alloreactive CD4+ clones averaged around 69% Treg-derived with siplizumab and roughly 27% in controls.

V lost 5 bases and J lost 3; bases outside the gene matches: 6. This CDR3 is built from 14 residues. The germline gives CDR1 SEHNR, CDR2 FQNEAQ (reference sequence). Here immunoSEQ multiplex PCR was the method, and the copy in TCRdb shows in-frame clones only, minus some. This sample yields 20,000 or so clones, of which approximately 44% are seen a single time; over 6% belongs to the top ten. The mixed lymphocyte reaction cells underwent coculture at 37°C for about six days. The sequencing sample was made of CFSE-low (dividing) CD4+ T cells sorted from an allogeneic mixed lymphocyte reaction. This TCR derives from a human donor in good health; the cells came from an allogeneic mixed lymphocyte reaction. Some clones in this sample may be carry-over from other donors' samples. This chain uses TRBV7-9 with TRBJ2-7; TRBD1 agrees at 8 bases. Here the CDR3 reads CASSRRGQGYEQYF. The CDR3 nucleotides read TGTGCCAGCAGCCGACGTGGACAGGGCTACGAGCAGTACTTC.